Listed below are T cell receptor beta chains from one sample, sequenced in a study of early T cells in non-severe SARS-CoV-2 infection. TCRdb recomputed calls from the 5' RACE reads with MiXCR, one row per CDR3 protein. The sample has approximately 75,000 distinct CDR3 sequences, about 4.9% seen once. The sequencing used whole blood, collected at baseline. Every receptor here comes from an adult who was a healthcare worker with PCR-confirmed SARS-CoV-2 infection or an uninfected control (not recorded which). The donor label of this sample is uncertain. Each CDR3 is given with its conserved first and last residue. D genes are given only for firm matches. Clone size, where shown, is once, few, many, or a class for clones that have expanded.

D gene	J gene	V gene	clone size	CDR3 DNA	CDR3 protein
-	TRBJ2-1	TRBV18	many	TGTGCCAGCTCACCTCCTACAAGCAATGAGCAGTTCTTC	CASSPPTSNEQFF
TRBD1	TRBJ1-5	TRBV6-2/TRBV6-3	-	TGTGCCAGCAGTTTTGGGACAGGGGGTAATCAGCCCCAGCATTTT	CASSFGTGGNQPQHF
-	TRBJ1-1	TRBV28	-	TGTGCCAGCAGCGCCACCGGGACAACGAACACTGAAGCTTTCTTT	CASSATGTTNTEAFF
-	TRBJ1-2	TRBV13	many	TGTGCCAGCAGCTCGACGGCTTTTTGGGACTATGGCTACACCTTC	CASSSTAFWDYGYTF
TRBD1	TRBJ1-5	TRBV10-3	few	TGTGCCATCAGGGAACGGGACAGCCACAATCAGCCCCAGCATTTT	CAIRERDSHNQPQHF
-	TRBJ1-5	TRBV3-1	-	TGTGCCAGCAGCCAAAATACACTGAGCAATCAGCCCCAGCATTTT	CASSQNTLSNQPQHF
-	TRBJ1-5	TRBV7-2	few	TGTGCCAGCAGCTCGACTTCACAGGTTTTAGGGAATCAGCCCCAGCATTTT	CASSSTSQVLGNQPQHF
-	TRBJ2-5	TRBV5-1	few	TGCGCCAGCAGCAATAAAGAGACCCAGTACTTC	CASSNKETQYF
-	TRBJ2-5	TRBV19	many	TGTGCCACCATCCCCCGAGGAGGGGGGAAAGAGACCCAGTACTTC	CATIPRGGGKETQYF
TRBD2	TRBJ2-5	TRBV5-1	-	TGCGCCAGCAGCGCCGGGCTAGCGGGGGGCCTCCAAGAGACCCAGTACTTC	CASSAGLAGGLQETQYF
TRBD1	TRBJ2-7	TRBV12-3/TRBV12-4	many	TGTGCCAGCAGTCCGAACCTTGGACAGGGGGCGCATGAGCAGTACTTC	CASSPNLGQGAHEQYF
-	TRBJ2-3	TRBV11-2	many	TGTGCCAGCAGCTTAGGTGGGGGGCGCGCAGATACGCAGTATTTT	CASSLGGGRADTQYF
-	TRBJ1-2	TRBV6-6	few	TGTGCCAGCAGTTACACCCCGCGGGGGGGCTATGGCTACACCTTC	CASSYTPRGGYGYTF
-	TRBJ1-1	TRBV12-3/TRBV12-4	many	TGTGCCAGCACCGGGTTGAGGGAGGAGAACACTGAAGCTTTCTTT	CASTGLREENTEAFF
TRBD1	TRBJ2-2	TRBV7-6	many	TGTGCCAGCAGCTTCTATGACAGGGAGAACACCGGGGAGCTGTTTTTT	CASSFYDRENTGELFF
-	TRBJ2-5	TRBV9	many	TGTGCCAGCAGCGTAGTGCCAGGACAAGAGACCCAGTACTTC	CASSVVPGQETQYF
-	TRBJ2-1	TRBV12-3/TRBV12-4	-	TGTGCCAGCAGTCCAGGGGTCGGCTCCTACAATGAGCAGTTCTTC	CASSPGVGSYNEQFF
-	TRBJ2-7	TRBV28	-	TGTGCCAGCAGTTCTCACAGTCGAAGCTCCTACGAGCAGTACTTC	CASSSHSRSSYEQYF
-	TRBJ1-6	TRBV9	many	TGTGCCAGCAGCAAGGGGGAGAGTGTTTCACCCCTCCACTTT	CASSKGESVSPLHF
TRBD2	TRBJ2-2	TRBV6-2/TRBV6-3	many	TGTGCCAGCAGCCCCAGCGGGACCCACACCGGGGAGCTGTTTTTT	CASSPSGTHTGELFF
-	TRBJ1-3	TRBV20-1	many	TGCAGTGCTCTTACAGGGTTGGACACCATATATTTT	CSALTGLDTIYF
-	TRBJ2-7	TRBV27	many	TGTGCCAGCAGTTCAGGAGGTTCCTACGAGCAGTACTTC	CASSSGGSYEQYF
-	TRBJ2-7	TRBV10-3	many	TGTGCCATAGCCGGCTCCTACGAGCAGTACTTC	CAIAGSYEQYF
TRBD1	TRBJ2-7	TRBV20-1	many	TGCAGTGCTAGAGGCCCTGGACAGGGGGCTGGCGAGCAGTACTTC	CSARGPGQGAGEQYF
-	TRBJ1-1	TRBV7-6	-	TGTGCCAGCAGCTTAGCGGTAAAGGCGAACACTGAAGCTTTCTTT	CASSLAVKANTEAFF
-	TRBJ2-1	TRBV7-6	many	TGTGCCAGCACCCCGGACAACAATGAGCAGTTCTTC	CASTPDNNEQFF
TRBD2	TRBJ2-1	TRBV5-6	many	TGTGCCAGCAGCTCACTAGCGGGGGGCTCCTACAATGAGCAGTTCTTC	CASSSLAGGSYNEQFF
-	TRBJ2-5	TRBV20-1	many	TGCAGTGCTAGGATCGGGGACATCCAAGAGACCCAGTACTTC	CSARIGDIQETQYF
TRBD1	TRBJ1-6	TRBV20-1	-	TGCAGTGCCCCCAGGGGGCTAGGGAATTCACCCCTCCACTTT	CSAPRGLGNSPLHF
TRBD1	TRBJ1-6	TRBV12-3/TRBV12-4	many	TGTGCCAGCAGACCCCTGGAACAGGGGGCAAATTCACCCCTCCACTTT	CASRPLEQGANSPLHF
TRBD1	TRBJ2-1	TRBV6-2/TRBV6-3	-	TGTGCCAGCAGTTACAAGGGGGCGAACTACAATGAGCAGTTCTTC	CASSYKGANYNEQFF
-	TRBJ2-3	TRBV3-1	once	TGTGCCAGCAGCCCCTGGGGACGCTCCAGGAGGGCAGATACGCAGTATTTT	CASSPWGRSRRADTQYF
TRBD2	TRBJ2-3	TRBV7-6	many	TGTGCCAGCAGCCCCTCTAGCGGGGGGACGGATACGCAGTATTTT	CASSPSSGGTDTQYF
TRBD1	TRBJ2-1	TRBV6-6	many	TGTGCCAGCAGTTACTCGGGACAGGGGTACAATGAGCAGTTCTTC	CASSYSGQGYNEQFF
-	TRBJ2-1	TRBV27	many	TGTGCCAGCAGTTTAGCGGACCCATACAATGAGCAGTTCTTC	CASSLADPYNEQFF
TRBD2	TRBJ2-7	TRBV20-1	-	TGCAGTGCGACCATAAGCGGGGGAGACAACGAGCAGTACTTC	CSATISGGDNEQYF
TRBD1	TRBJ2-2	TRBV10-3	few	TGTGCCATCAGTGCCCCCTCGACAGGGCACGACGGGGAGCTGTTTTTT	CAISAPSTGHDGELFF
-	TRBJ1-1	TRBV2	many	TGTGCCAGCAAAAGAGGGGAACTCGCTGAAGCTTTCTTT	CASKRGELAEAFF
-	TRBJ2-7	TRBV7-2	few	TGTGCCAGCAACAAACAGGGAAACTGGTTCTACGAGCAGTACTTC	CASNKQGNWFYEQYF
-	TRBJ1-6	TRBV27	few	TGTGCCAGCAGTTTAGGGGTTGGTTCACCCCTCCACTTT	CASSLGVGSPLHF
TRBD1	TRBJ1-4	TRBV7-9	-	TGTGCCAGCAGCAATAACGACAGGGGTCCTGATGAAAAACTGTTTTTT	CASSNNDRGPDEKLFF